This entry describes one T cell receptor beta chain. The same CDR3 can be traced to other DNA sequences in this sample. The source of the sample is a study of blood T cell repertoires in COVID-19. Study in general: Donors in the United States, Italy and Spain gave samples during acute or convalescent COVID-19. T cells, B-cell-depleted T cells, or PBMCs supplied cDNA or gDNA.

Trimming removed 4 bases from V and 3 bases from J, with 10 bases in between. CDR1 is SGHTA and CDR2 is FQGNSA in the germline V gene. This CDR3 is 13 amino acids long. Methods used by the authors: Reference gene primer amplification in the assay estimated nucleated cell counts. Only in-frame clones appear in the TCRdb table, and some are missing; sequencing was by immunoSEQ multiplex PCR. D and trimming come from the DNA, and the V and J calls and clone size come from that table. This table has a few hundred thousand clones, around 87% appearing once. The sample consisted of peripheral blood. The receptor was isolated from a woman between 45 and 65 years old with acute or convalescent COVID-19. This rearrangement joins TRBV7-2 to TRBJ2-7; D gene unclear. The CDR3 DNA reads TGTGCCAGCAGCTCCCGAAGAGGCTACGAGCAGTACTTC. The encoded protein is CASSSRRGYEQYF.